Each of the 17 T cell receptor beta chains below was sequenced from the same sample in a study of cytomegalovirus exposure and HLA in healthy donors listed by TCRdb under 2017. Library preparation was by the immunoSEQ multiplex PCR assay. For the multiplex PCR, a mixture combining 60 forward primers for TCR Vbeta segments and 13 reverse primers for TCR Jbeta segments was used. TCRdb took over this immuneACCESS table, retaining in-frame rearrangements with V and J assigned. Such tables are incomplete; in checked studies, under half of the missing clones stem from an unresolved V gene, and the remainder is unexplained. For this sample the table gives around 180,000 clones, of which approximately 81% were detected only once. The biggest ten clones account for 1% of the sample. Material for sequencing was PBMCs. The receptors derive from a boy aged 2 to 10 in good health and CMV-seronegative.

V is TRBV21-1 and J is TRBJ1-6; the table's D gene call, TRBD1, was not cross checked with the DNA. TRBV21-1 is a pseudogene segment. The length of the CDR3 is 14 residues. CDR3 protein: CASSKKGVNSPLHF. The CDR3 coding sequence is TGTGCCAGCAGCAAAAAGGGGGTTAATTCACCCCTCCACTTT.

Only a few counts were recorded for this clone. The chain is built from TRBV28 and TRBJ1-5, with 10 positions matching TRBD1. CDR1 and CDR2 from the germline V gene are MDHEN and SYDVKM. After removal of 6 bases from V and 8 bases from J, the junction contained 7 bases not matched to a gene. The CDR3 covers 14 residues. The chain's CDR3 is CASRKDRGREPQHF. The CDR3, as DNA: TGTGCCAGCAGGAAGGACAGGGGGAGGGAGCCCCAGCATTTT. The full variable domain, rest sourced from reference TRBV28 and TRBJ1-5, is DVKVTQSSRYLVKRTGEKVFLECVQDMDHENMFWYRQDPGLGLRLIYFSYDVKMKEKGDIPEGYSVSREKKERFSLILESASTNQTSMYLCASRKDRGREPQHFGDGTRLSIL.

J is TRBJ2-7 and V is TRBV28; TRBD1 matches 10 bases. V trimming: 5 bases; J trimming: 5 bases; junction bases outside the gene matches: 3. This CDR3 has 13 residues. In germline, CDR1 is MDHEN, CDR2 SYDVKM. The CDR3 sequence: CASSPDRGNEQYF. The CDR3, as DNA: TGTGCCAGCAGTCCGGACAGGGGGAACGAGCAGTACTTC.

The DNA for the CDR3 is TGTGCCAGCCGGGACAGGGCGGATTCACCCCTCCACTTT. Amino acids: CASRDRADSPLHF. The chain uses TRBV6-5 and TRBJ1-6, with 9 bases matching TRBD1. Per germline, CDR1 MNHEY and CDR2 SVGAGI. The CDR3 runs 13 residues. V was pared by 8 bases and J by 8 bases, with 4 bases of the junction left unmatched.

The V and J genes are TRBV6-1 and TRBJ1-1; TRBD1 matches 7 bases. V gave up 6 bases and J gave up 6 bases; unmatched junction bases: 7. The CDR3 is made up of 13 amino acids. Per germline, CDR1 MNHNS and CDR2 SASEGT. CDR3 nucleotides: TGTGCCAGCAGGGACAGGAGTAGCGCTGAAGCTTTCTTT. Translating gives CASRDRSSAEAFF.

The V call is TRBV19, the J call TRBJ2-3; 11 bases are a match to TRBD2. The CDR3 is 15 amino acids. J was trimmed by 5 bases and V by 5 bases; bases with no gene match: 6. The germline CDR1 and CDR2 sequences are LNHDA and SQIVND (reference sequence). CDR3 loop: CASSFSGGAVDTQYF. The DNA of the CDR3 is TGTGCCAGTAGTTTTAGCGGGGGGGCCGTAGATACGCAGTATTTT.

The V call is TRBV7-3, the J call TRBJ2-1; TRBD2 aligns across 11 bases. After removal of 5 bases from V and 7 bases from J, the junction contained 7 bases not matched to a gene. CDR1 is SGHTA and CDR2 is FQGTGA in the germline V gene. This CDR3 spans 15 amino acids. The CDR3 sequence: CASSPLAGGFNEQFF. CDR3 coding DNA: TGTGCCAGCAGCCCCCTAGCGGGAGGTTTTAATGAGCAGTTCTTC.

The rearrangement links TRBV4-1 to TRBJ2-5; the match to TRBD2 covers 11 bases. Germline V CDR1 and CDR2: MGHRA, YSYEKL. The CDR3 has 15 residues. Trimming took 1 base from V and 5 from J; bases not matched to a gene: 3. In DNA, the CDR3 is TGCGCCAGCAGCCAAGGACTAGCGGGAAGTGAGACCCAGTACTTC. This gives the protein CASSQGLAGSETQYF.

CDR3: CASMGGLAGQARETQYF. In DNA, the CDR3 is TGTGCCAGCATGGGGGGACTAGCGGGGCAAGCGCGGGAGACCCAGTACTTC. This chain links TRBV7-9 with TRBJ2-5; 13 bases map to TRBD2. The CDR3 has 17 amino acids. The germline gives CDR1 SEHNR, CDR2 FQNEAQ (reference sequence). Unmatched junction bases numbered 13, after V lost 7 bases and J lost 5 bases.

The CDR3 coding sequence is TGCGCCAGCAGCTTTCGGGGATCTGAAACTAATGAAAAACTGTTTTTT. Encoded protein: CASSFRGSETNEKLFF. V is TRBV5-1 and J is TRBJ1-4; D is ambiguous. V was clipped by 2 bases and J by 1 base, with 12 bases between them. The germline gives CDR1 SGHRS, CDR2 YFSETQ. This CDR3 is 16 amino acids long.

The V gene is TRBV27, the J gene TRBJ1-1, with D hard to call. The V gene lost 6 bases and the J gene lost 4 bases, with 15 bases spanning the gap. Germline assignment: CDR1 MNHEY and CDR2 SMNVEV (reference sequence). CDR3 size: 14 residues. CDR3 in amino acids: CASSRTWGGTEAFF. The CDR3 bases are TGTGCCAGCAGCAGGACGTGGGGAGGCACTGAAGCTTTCTTT.

This clone has a single count. The J gene is TRBJ2-3, the V gene TRBV9; D perhaps matches TRBD2 (6 bases). Germline values: CDR1 SGDLS, CDR2 YYNGEE. V lost 4 bases and J lost 2, with 20 bases in between. The CDR3 totals 17 residues. CDR3 loop: CASSPPRASVYTDTQYF. CDR3 nucleotides: TGTGCCAGCAGCCCGCCGAGGGCTAGCGTATACACAGATACGCAGTATTTT.

A remark on this clone: It may be a read error: a sequence one base away is much more abundant. The V gene is TRBV30, the J gene TRBJ2-5; TRBD2 matches 7 bases. The germline CDR1 and CDR2 sequences are GTSNPN and SVGIG (reference sequence). The CDR3 extends over 12 amino acids. In nucleotides, the CDR3 is TGTGCCTGGGGGGGGGTACAAGAGACCCCGTACTTC. Amino acid sequence: CAWGGVQETPYF.

This rearrangement joins TRBV7-7 to TRBJ2-5; TRBD1 matches 8 bases. Germline CDR1 reads SSHAT; CDR2 reads FNYEAQ (reference sequence). The CDR3 is 14 residues long. J was trimmed by 4 bases and V by 5 bases; bases with no gene match: 6. The CDR3 sequence is CASSRQGTGETQYF. DNA for the CDR3: TGTGCCAGCAGCCGACAGGGGACGGGAGAGACCCAGTACTTC.

CDR3 region: CASSEDRDNEQYV. DNA for the CDR3: TGTGCCAGCAGCGAGGACAGGGACAACGAGCAGTACGTC. The chain couples TRBV11-1 to TRBJ2-7, with 8 bases lining up with TRBD1. CDR1 is SGHAT and CDR2 is FQDESV in the germline V gene (reference sequence). V dropped 5 bases and J dropped 5; count of bases not matched to a gene: 5. The CDR3 consists of 13 residues.

The chain is built from TRBV4-1 and TRBJ1-6; TRBD1 matches 7 bases. CDR3 length: 14 residues. Germline trimming cut 4 bases from V and 9 bases from J; bases unmatched to any gene: 6. Per the germline V gene, CDR1 is MGHRA and CDR2 is YSYEKL. CDR3 DNA: TGCGCCAGCAGCCCGACAGGGCTCGGTTCACCCCTCCACTTT. Translated: CASSPTGLGSPLHF.

The gene calls are TRBV6-5 and TRBJ1-1; D is perhaps TRBD1 (5 bases). This CDR3 has 13 residues. CDR1 is MNHEY and CDR2 is SVGAGI in the germline V gene. V gave up 6 bases and J gave up 4 bases, with 12 bases separating them. CDR3 DNA: TGTGCCAGCAGCCAAACGGGGGGCACTGAAGCTTTCTTT. It specifies CASSQTGGTEAFF.